This T cell receptor (beta chain) was sequenced in a study of OX40 agonist ivuxolimab in advanced cancers. At the level of the study: Enrollees could have had prior anti-PD-1, anti-PD-L1 or anti-CTLA-4 therapy, which about 40% had received. Study outcomes and limitations: In the expanded peripheral T cells, antigen specificity was never determined. Both blood CD4+ and CD8+ T cells showed clonal growth by week 6 at 0.1 to 3.0 mg/kg.

A note on this clone: What it binds is unknown.

Germline V gives CDR1 LGHNA, CDR2 YNFKEQ. Germline trimming cut 4 bases from V and 1 base from J; bases unmatched to any gene: 2. This CDR3 has 15 amino acids. Data came from immunoSEQ multiplex PCR; TCRdb stores just in-frame clones and leaves some out. This sample has around 110,000 clones, with roughly nine tenths found just once. This rearrangement joins TRBV4-2 to TRBJ2-2; 8 nucleotides align to TRBD2. The sample consisted of CD4+ or CD8+ T cells sorted from blood, taken in a trial of the OX40 agonist ivuxolimab. This receptor was taken from an adult with an advanced solid tumor such as melanoma, head and neck, liver or kidney cancer. The CDR3 nucleotides read TGTGCCAGCAGCCCGGCGGGGGGGAACACCGGGGAGCTGTTTTTT. It encodes CASSPAGGNTGELFF.